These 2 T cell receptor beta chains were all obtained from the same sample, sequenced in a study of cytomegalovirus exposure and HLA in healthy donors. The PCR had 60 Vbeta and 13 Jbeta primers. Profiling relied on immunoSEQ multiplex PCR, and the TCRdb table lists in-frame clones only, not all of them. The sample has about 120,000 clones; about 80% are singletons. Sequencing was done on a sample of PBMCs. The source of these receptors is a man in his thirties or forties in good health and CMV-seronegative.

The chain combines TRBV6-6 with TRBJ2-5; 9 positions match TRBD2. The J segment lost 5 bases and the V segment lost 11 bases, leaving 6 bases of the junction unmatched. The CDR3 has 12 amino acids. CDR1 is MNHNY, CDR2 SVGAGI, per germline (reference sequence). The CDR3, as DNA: TGTGCCGTTAGCGGGAGTGGGGAGACCCAGTACTTC. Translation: CAVSGSGETQYF.

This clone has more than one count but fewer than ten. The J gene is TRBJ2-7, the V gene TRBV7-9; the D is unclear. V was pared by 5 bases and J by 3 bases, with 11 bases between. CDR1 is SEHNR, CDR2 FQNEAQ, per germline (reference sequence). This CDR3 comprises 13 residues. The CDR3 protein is CASSPPRSYEQYF. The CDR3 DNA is TGTGCCAGCAGCCCACCGAGAAGCTACGAGCAGTACTTC.